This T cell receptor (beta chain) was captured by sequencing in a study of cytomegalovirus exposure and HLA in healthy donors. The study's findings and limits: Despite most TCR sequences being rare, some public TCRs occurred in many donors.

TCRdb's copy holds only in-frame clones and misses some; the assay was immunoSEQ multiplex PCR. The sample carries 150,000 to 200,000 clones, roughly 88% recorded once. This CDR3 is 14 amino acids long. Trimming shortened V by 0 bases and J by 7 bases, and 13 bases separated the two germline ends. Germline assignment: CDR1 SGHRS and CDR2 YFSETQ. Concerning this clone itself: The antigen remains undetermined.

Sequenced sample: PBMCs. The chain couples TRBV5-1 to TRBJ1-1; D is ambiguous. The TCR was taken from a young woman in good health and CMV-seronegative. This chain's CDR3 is CASSLGLREGEAFF. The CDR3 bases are TGCGCCAGCAGCTTGGGGCTCCGGGAGGGTGAAGCTTTCTTT.